These T cell receptor beta chains were read from a single sample in a study of immune evolution from preneoplasia to lung adenocarcinoma. Assay: immunoSEQ multiplex PCR; the TCRdb copy retains only in-frame clones and omits some. The sample lists around 5,000 clones, around three quarters occurring once. Sequenced input: FFPE minimally invasive lung adenocarcinoma tissue. All receptors come from a person aged 65 to 85 with lung adenocarcinoma. Each CDR3 is given with its conserved first and last residue. The order of the fields is J gene, D gene, V gene, clone size, CDR3 protein, CDR3 DNA. D genes are given only for firm matches. Not every row has a clone size; where given, it reads once, few, many or a size class.

TRBJ2-1 - TRBV7-9 - CASSPPGNYFSYNEQFF TGTGCCAGCAGCCCACCAGGTAACTATTTCTCCTACAATGAGCAGTTCTTC
TRBJ2-5 - TRBV7-9 few CASSHPMEETQYF TGTGCCAGCAGCCACCCCATGGAAGAGACCCAGTACTTC
TRBJ2-2 - TRBV11-2 - CASSWGTANTGELFF TGTGCCAGCAGTTGGGGTACAGCGAACACCGGGGAGCTGTTTTTT
TRBJ2-1 TRBD1 TRBV9 - CASSTGTVSGHNEQFF TGTGCCAGCAGTACCGGGACAGTCTCTGGCCACAATGAGCAGTTCTTC
TRBJ2-5 TRBD1 TRBV2 - CASSRQGAETQYF TGTGCCAGCAGCCGACAGGGGGCAGAGACCCAGTACTTC
TRBJ2-7 - TRBV29-1 - CSVALGYLGSEQYF TGCAGCGTTGCTTTGGGGTACCTCGGGTCCGAGCAGTACTTC
TRBJ1-1 TRBD1 TRBV18 - CASSLRQGESPEAFF TGTGCCAGCTCACTTAGACAGGGAGAAAGCCCTGAAGCTTTCTTT
TRBJ2-7 - TRBV19 - CASSWGPSYEQYF TGTGCCAGTAGTTGGGGGCCCTCCTACGAGCAGTACTTC
TRBJ2-2 TRBD1 TRBV19 large CASSTGTGVTGELFF TGTGCCAGTAGTACCGGGACAGGGGTCACCGGGGAGCTGTTTTTT
TRBJ1-2 - TRBV5-1 few CASSLGQANYGYTF TGCGCCAGCAGCTTGGGGCAGGCCAACTATGGCTACACCTTC
TRBJ2-5 TRBD2 TRBV7-6 - CASSLVPQVAGGAGSQETQYF TGTGCCAGCAGCTTAGTCCCCCAAGTAGCGGGGGGGGCGGGGAGCCAAGAGACCCAGTACTTC
TRBJ1-1 TRBD1 TRBV7-2 few CASSANRGMGTEAFF TGTGCCAGCAGCGCGAACAGGGGAATGGGTACTGAAGCTTTCTTT
TRBJ2-1 - TRBV7-9 few CASKGEGTYNEQFF TGTGCCAGCAAAGGGGAAGGGACCTACAATGAGCAGTTCTTC
TRBJ1-1 TRBD1 TRBV9 - CASSVGTGGRSSAEAFF TGTGCCAGCAGCGTTGGGACAGGGGGACGTTCCAGTGCTGAAGCTTTCTTT
TRBJ2-7 - TRBV11-3 - CASSFMTGDHYEQYF TGTGCCAGCAGCTTCATGACAGGAGATCACTACGAGCAGTACTTC
TRBJ2-5 TRBD1 TRBV5-1 - CASRQGLQETQYF TGCGCCAGCCGACAGGGCCTCCAAGAGACCCAGTACTTC
TRBJ1-6 - TRBV10-3 once CAISDSENSPLHF TGTGCCATCTCGGACTCGGAGAATTCACCCCTCCACTTT
TRBJ2-7 TRBD1 TRBV27 - CASSRRTGQGAANEQYF TGTGCCAGCAGCCGACGAACGGGACAGGGGGCAGCTAACGAGCAGTACTTC
TRBJ2-1 - TRBV5-4 - CASSFRGPYNEQFF TGTGCCAGCAGCTTCAGGGGCCCCTACAATGAGCAGTTCTTC
TRBJ1-1 - TRBV7-8 once CASSPPSRGSNEAFF TGTGCCAGCAGCCCTCCGTCGAGAGGATCGAATGAAGCTTTCTTT
TRBJ2-7 TRBD1 TRBV2 few CASSDSGQGARYEQYF TGTGCCAGCAGTGATTCGGGACAGGGGGCGAGGTACGAGCAGTACTTC
TRBJ2-2 - TRBV7-3 - CASSSRRPSNTGELFF TGTGCCAGCAGCTCAAGGCGGCCGTCGAACACCGGGGAACTGTTTTTT
TRBJ2-1 TRBD2 TRBV15 once CATSRLAGGSYNEQFF TGTGCCACCAGCAGACTAGCGGGAGGGTCCTACAATGAGCAGTTCTTC
TRBJ2-1 TRBD2 TRBV4-2 - CASSHGMAGAYNEQFF TGTGCCAGCAGCCACGGCATGGCGGGAGCTTACAATGAGCAGTTCTTC
TRBJ2-1 - TRBV7-9 - CASSFDIGGGNEQFF TGTGCCAGCAGCTTCGACATCGGGGGAGGCAATGAGCAGTTCTTC
TRBJ1-1 - TRBV5-6 - CASSLAGDFRNTEAFF TGTGCCAGCAGCTTGGCCGGGGATTTTCGGAACACTGAAGCTTTCTTT
TRBJ2-7 - TRBV11-2 - CASSAQQGRAYEQYF TGTGCCAGCAGCGCCCAACAGGGTAGGGCCTACGAGCAGTACTTC
TRBJ2-7 TRBD2 TRBV6-9 - CASSSGEGLRSYEQYF TGTGCCAGCAGTTCCGGGGAGGGATTACGCTCCTACGAGCAGTACTTC
TRBJ2-7 TRBD1 TRBV7-2 - CASSRDRDRAYEQYF TGTGCCAGCAGTCGCGACCGGGACAGAGCCTACGAGCAGTACTTC
TRBJ2-7 TRBD1 TRBV5-1 - CASSLGDRVSEQYF TGCGCCAGCAGCTTGGGCGACAGGGTAAGCGAGCAGTACTTC
TRBJ2-3 - TRBV7-6 - CASSNTDTQYF TGTGCCAGCAGCAACACAGATACGCAGTATTTT
TRBJ1-4 TRBD1 TRBV7-9 few CASSLLVQGGTTNEKLFF TGTGCCAGCAGCTTATTGGTCCAGGGGGGTACGACTAATGAAAAACTGTTTTTT
TRBJ1-5 - TRBV18 - CASSRTASNQPQHF TGTGCCAGCTCACGGACGGCGAGCAATCAGCCCCAGCATTTT
TRBJ1-2 - TRBV28 - CASAVGSNYGYTF TGTGCCAGCGCGGTGGGTTCTAACTATGGCTACACCTTC
TRBJ1-1 - TRBV7-6 - CASSLETATAMNTEAFF TGTGCCAGCAGCTTAGAGACGGCGACAGCCATGAACACTGAAGCTTTCTTT
TRBJ2-5 - TRBV10-1 - CASSSEQGVETQYF TGCGCCAGCAGTTCGGAACAGGGAGTCGAGACCCAGTACTTC
TRBJ2-6 TRBD1 TRBV4-1 - CASSALGGAPRGANVLTF TGCGCCAGCAGCGCACTAGGGGGCGCCCCGAGAGGGGCCAACGTCCTGACTTTC
TRBJ2-7 TRBD1 TRBV7-2 once CASGNRDRVYEQYF TGTGCCAGCGGCAACCGGGACAGGGTCTACGAGCAGTACTTC
TRBJ1-4 TRBD1 TRBV15 few CATRTGQINEKLFF TGTGCCACCAGGACGGGACAGATTAATGAAAAACTGTTTTTT
TRBJ1-1 - TRBV19 - CASREDRITEAFF TGTGCCAGTAGAGAAGACAGGATCACTGAAGCTTTCTTT
TRBJ1-4 - TRBV19 - CASSPRGGSDEKLFF TGTGCCAGTAGTCCCCGAGGAGGGTCGGATGAAAAACTGTTTTTT
TRBJ2-6 - TRBV18 - CASSLGSHSGANVLTF TGTGCCAGCTCACTGGGGAGCCACTCTGGGGCCAACGTCCTGACTTTC
TRBJ2-3 TRBD1 TRBV29-1 few CSGKPGGMDTQYF TGCAGCGGGAAACCAGGGGGCATGGATACGCAGTATTTT
TRBJ2-7 - TRBV6-1 - CASSERGTYEQYF TGTGCCAGCAGTGAAAGGGGAACCTACGAGCAGTACTTC
TRBJ2-5 - TRBV5-1 once CASSPGSAQETQYF TGCGCCAGCAGCCCTGGGAGTGCCCAAGAGACCCAGTACTTC
TRBJ1-1 TRBD1 TRBV11-2 few CASSPPGGRGTEAFF TGTGCCAGCAGCCCCCCAGGGGGACGGGGCACTGAAGCTTTCTTT
TRBJ1-1 TRBD1 TRBV19 - CASSPSTGLNTEAFF TGTGCCAGTAGTCCGTCGACAGGGTTGAACACTGAAGCTTTCTTT
TRBJ2-5 TRBD1 TRBV5-3 - CASRQRQGVEETQYF TGTGCCAGCAGGCAAAGACAGGGTGTGGAAGAGACCCAGTACTTC